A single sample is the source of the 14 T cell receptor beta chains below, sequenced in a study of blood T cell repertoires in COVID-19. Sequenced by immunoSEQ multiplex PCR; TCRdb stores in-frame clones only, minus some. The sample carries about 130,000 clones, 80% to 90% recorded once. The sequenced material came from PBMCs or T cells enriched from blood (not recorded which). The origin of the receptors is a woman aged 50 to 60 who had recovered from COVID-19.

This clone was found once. CDR3 DNA: TGTGCCAGTAGTCTTCTCACGGGGAGCACAGATACGCAGTATTTT. Translation: CASSLLTGSTDTQYF. The chain is built from TRBV19 and TRBJ2-3, with a possible D match to TRBD2 (5 bases). This CDR3 comprises 15 residues. Germline V gene data show CDR1 as LNHDA and CDR2 as SQIVND (reference sequence). With 5 bases removed from V and 0 bases from J, the gap between germline ends came to 12 bases.

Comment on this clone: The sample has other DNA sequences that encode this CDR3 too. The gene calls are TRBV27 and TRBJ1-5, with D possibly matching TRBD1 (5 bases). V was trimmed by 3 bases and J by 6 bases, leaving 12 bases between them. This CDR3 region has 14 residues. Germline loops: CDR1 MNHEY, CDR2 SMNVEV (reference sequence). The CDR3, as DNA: TGTGCCAGCAGTTTGCAGGGAGCGGGTCAGCCCCAGCATTTT. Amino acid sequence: CASSLQGAGQPQHF.

In DNA, the CDR3 is TGTGCCAGCAGCGTAGGTGAGGCCCCTAGCACCGGGGAGCTGTTTTTT. Encoded protein: CASSVGEAPSTGELFF. V gene TRBV9 combines with J gene TRBJ2-2; D is uncertain. Trimming removed 0 bases from V and 4 bases from J, with 13 bases in between. Per the germline V gene, CDR1 is SGDLS and CDR2 is YYNGEE. The CDR3 contains 16 residues.

DNA for the CDR3: TGTGCCAGCAGCTTGGGGGCGCGTACCGGGGAGCTGTTTTTT. This gives the protein CASSLGARTGELFF. V gene TRBV5-4 combines with J gene TRBJ2-2; D gene uncertain. The germline V gene has CDR1 SGHNT and CDR2 YYREEE (reference sequence). Trimming left V 0 bases short and J 5 bases short, with 8 bases between. The CDR3 consists of 14 residues.

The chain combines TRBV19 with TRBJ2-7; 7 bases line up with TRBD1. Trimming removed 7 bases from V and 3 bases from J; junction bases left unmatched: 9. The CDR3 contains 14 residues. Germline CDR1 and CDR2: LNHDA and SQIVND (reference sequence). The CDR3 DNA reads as TGTGCCAGTAAGCCCGCAGGGGGAAACTACGAGCAGTACTTC. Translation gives CASKPAGGNYEQYF.

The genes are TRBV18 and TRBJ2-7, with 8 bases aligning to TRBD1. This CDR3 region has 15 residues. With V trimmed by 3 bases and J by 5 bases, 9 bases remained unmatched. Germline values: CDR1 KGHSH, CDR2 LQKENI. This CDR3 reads CASSPTDRAVHEQYF. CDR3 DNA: TGTGCCAGCTCACCGACGGACAGGGCAGTCCACGAGCAGTACTTC.

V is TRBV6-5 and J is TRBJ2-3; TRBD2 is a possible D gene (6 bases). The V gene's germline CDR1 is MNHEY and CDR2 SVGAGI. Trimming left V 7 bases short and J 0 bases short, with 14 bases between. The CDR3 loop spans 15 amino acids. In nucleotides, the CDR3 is TGTGCCAGCACCTTGGGGGGACTTAGCACAGATACGCAGTATTTT. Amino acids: CASTLGGLSTDTQYF.

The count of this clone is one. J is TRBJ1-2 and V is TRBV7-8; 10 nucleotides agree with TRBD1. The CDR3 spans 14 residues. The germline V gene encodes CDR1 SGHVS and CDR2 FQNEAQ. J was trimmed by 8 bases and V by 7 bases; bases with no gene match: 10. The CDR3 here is CASTERDRGRGYTF. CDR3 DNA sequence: TGTGCCAGCACCGAACGGGACAGGGGCCGCGGCTACACCTTC.

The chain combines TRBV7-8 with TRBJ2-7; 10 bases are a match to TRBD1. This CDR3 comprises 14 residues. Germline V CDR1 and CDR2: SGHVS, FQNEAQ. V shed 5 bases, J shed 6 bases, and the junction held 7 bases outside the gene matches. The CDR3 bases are TGTGCCAGCAGCGAGGGACAGGGGCTCGGCGAGCAGTACTTC. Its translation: CASSEGQGLGEQYF.

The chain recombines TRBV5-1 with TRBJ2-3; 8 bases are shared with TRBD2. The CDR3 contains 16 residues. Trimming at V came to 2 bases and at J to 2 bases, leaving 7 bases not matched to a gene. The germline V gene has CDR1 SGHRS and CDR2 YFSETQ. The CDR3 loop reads CASSFSGGGTTDTQYF. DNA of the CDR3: TGCGCCAGCAGCTTCTCTGGCGGGGGGACCACAGATACGCAGTATTTT.

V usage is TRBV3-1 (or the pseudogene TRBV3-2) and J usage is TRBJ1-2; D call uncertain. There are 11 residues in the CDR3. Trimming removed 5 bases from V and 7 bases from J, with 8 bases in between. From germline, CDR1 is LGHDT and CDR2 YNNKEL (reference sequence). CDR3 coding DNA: TGTGCCAGCAGCTCGGTCGGTGGCTACACCTTC. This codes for CASSSVGGYTF.

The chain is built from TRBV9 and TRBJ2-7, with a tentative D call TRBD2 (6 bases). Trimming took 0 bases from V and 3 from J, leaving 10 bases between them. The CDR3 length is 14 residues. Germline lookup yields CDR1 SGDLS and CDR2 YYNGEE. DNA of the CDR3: TGTGCCAGCAGCGTAGGTAGCGGTCTCTACGAGCAGTACTTC. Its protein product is CASSVGSGLYEQYF.

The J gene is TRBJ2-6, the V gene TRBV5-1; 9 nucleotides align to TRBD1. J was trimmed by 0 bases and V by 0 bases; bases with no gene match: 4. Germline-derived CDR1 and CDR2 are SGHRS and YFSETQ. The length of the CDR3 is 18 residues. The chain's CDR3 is CASSLDGTGTSGANVLTF. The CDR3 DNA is TGCGCCAGCAGCTTGGATGGGACAGGGACCTCTGGGGCCAACGTCCTGACTTTC.

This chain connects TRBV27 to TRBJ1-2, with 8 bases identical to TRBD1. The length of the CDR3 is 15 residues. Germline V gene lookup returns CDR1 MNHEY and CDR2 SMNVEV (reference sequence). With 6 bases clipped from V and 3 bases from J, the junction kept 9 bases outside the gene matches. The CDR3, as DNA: TGTGCCAGCAGGACACAGGGGGGGGGTGACTATGGCTACACCTTC. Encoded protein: CASRTQGGGDYGYTF.